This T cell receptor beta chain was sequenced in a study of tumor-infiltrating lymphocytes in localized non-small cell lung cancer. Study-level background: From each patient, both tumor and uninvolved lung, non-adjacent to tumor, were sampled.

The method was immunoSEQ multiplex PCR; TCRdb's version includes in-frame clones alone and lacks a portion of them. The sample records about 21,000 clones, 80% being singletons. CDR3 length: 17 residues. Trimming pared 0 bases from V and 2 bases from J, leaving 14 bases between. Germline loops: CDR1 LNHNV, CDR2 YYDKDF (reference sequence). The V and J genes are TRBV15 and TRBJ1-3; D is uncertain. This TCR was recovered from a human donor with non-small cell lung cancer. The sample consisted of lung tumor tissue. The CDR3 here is CATSREVVRGAGNTIYF. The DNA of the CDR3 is TGTGCCACCAGCAGAGAAGTCGTGCGGGGTGCTGGAAACACCATATATTTT.